This T cell receptor (beta chain) was sequenced for a study of blood T cell repertoires in COVID-19. The germline CDR1 and CDR2 sequences are MNHEY and SVGAGI. Trimming stripped 4 bases from V and 2 bases from J, with 15 bases between. The CDR3 runs to 16 residues. The assay was immunoSEQ multiplex PCR, and TCRdb's table has in-frame clones only and misses some. The sample consists of 200,000 to 250,000 clones, about 85% of them appearing once. The clonotype was recovered from a man younger than 45 with active or convalescent COVID-19. Sequencing was performed on peripheral blood. The chain has TRBV6-5 and TRBJ2-1; TRBD1 is a possible D gene (6 bases). The CDR3 reads CASSSPQGTPYNEQFF. The CDR3 DNA sequence: TGTGCCAGCAGTTCACCTCAGGGGACGCCCTACAATGAGCAGTTCTTC.